Shown below are 19 T cell receptor beta chains from a single sample sequenced in a study of blood T cell repertoires in COVID-19. The method was immunoSEQ multiplex PCR; TCRdb's version includes in-frame clones alone and lacks a portion of them. This sample carries 350,000 or so clones, about 90% of them seen once, and the ten largest clones take roughly 1%. Input material: PBMCs or T cells enriched from blood (not recorded which). The receptors stem from a woman in her thirties who had recovered from COVID-19.

The V gene is TRBV10-3, the J gene TRBJ2-5, with 10 bases identical to TRBD1. J gave up 0 bases and V 1 base, and 8 bases lay outside the gene matches. The CDR3 consists of 18 residues. Germline V gene data show CDR1 as ENHRY and CDR2 as SYGVKD. CDR3 residues: CAISEWGLGTGDQETQYF. The CDR3, as DNA: TGTGCCATCAGTGAGTGGGGTCTAGGGACAGGGGACCAAGAGACCCAGTACTTC.

This clone is a singleton in its sample. This chain uses TRBV18 with TRBJ1-2, with 10 bases that match TRBD1. Germline-derived CDR1 and CDR2 are KGHSH and LQKENI. J was trimmed by 4 bases and V by 9 bases; bases with no gene match: 5. The CDR3 loop spans 13 amino acids. The CDR3: CASDRDRGYGYTF. The CDR3 DNA sequence: TGTGCCAGTGACCGGGACAGGGGCTATGGCTACACCTTC.

Details on this clone: Other DNA sequences from this sample encode an identical CDR3 as well. V gene TRBV11-2 combines with J gene TRBJ2-7; D uncertain. From germline, CDR1 is SGHAT and CDR2 FQNNGV. Between the trimmed V and J ends, which lost 1 base and 6 bases, there was a span of 7 bases. CDR3 length: 12 amino acids. This chain's CDR3 is CASSLGSSEQYF. As DNA, the CDR3 is TGTGCCAGCAGCTTAGGGTCTAGCGAGCAGTACTTC.

The genes are TRBV7-9 and TRBJ2-2; 10 bases are shared with TRBD2. The CDR3 consists of 16 residues. The germline V gene has CDR1 SEHNR and CDR2 FQNEAQ (reference sequence). V lost 1 base to trimming and J lost 2 bases; unmatched junction nucleotides: 1. The CDR3 DNA sequence: TGTGCCAGCAGCTTAGGACTAGCGGGCAACACCGGGGAGCTGTTTTTT. It translates to CASSLGLAGNTGELFF. The full variable domain, completed using reference TRBV7-9 and TRBJ2-2, is DTGVSQNPRHKITKRGQNVTFRCDPISEHNRLYWYRQTLGQGPEFLTYFQNEAQLEKSRLLSDRFSAERPKGSFSTLEIQRTEQGDSAMYLCASSLGLAGNTGELFFGEGSRLTVL.

The chain carries TRBV7-9 and TRBJ2-1; 8 nucleotides line up with TRBD2. V trimming: 5 bases; J trimming: 10 bases; junction bases outside the gene matches: 4. The CDR3 has 12 amino acids. Germline CDR1 reads SEHNR; CDR2 reads FQNEAQ (reference sequence). This CDR3 is CASSHSGTEQFF. CDR3 coding DNA: TGTGCCAGCAGCCATAGCGGGACCGAGCAGTTCTTC.

This sequence joins TRBV12-3 or TRBV12-4 and TRBJ2-4, with 9 bases aligning to TRBD1. The V segment lost 2 bases and the J segment 9 bases; nucleotides outside the gene matches: 2. CDR3 size: 13 residues. The DNA of the CDR3 is TGTGCCAGCAGTTTAAGACAGGGGGGCATTCAGTACTTC. It translates to CASSLRQGGIQYF.

The chain links TRBV15 to TRBJ1-2; weak D call: TRBD1 (6 bases). This CDR3 region has 15 residues. In germline, CDR1 is LNHNV, CDR2 YYDKDF (reference sequence). Trimming cost V 0 bases and J 3 bases, with 11 bases left between them. The CDR3 region has the DNA TGTGCCACCAGCAGAGAGACAGGCCATGACTATGGCTACACCTTC. Protein product: CATSRETGHDYGYTF. The whole variable domain, remainder taken from reference TRBV15 and TRBJ1-2, is DAMVIQNPRYQVTQFGKPVTLSCSQTLNHNVMYWYQQKSSQAPKLLFHYYDKDFNNEADTPDNFQSRRPNTSFCFLDIRSPGLGDTAMYLCATSRETGHDYGYTFGSGTRLTVV.

This chain joins TRBV9 and TRBJ1-2; 10 nucleotides line up with TRBD1. V dropped 3 bases and J dropped 2; count of bases not matched to a gene: 10. The germline CDR1 and CDR2 sequences are SGDLS and YYNGEE. The CDR3 sequence is 17 residues long. CDR3 in amino acids: CASSARQGAGLNYGYTF. In DNA, the CDR3 is TGTGCCAGCAGCGCCCGACAGGGGGCAGGGTTAAACTATGGCTACACCTTC.

In DNA, the CDR3 is TGTGCCAGCAGATCTGGCCGGACAGACCTCGTGGGTGACACTGAAGCTTTCTTT. Translating gives CASRSGRTDLVGDTEAFF. This chain uses TRBV7-2 with TRBJ1-1, with a tentative D call TRBD1 (6 bases). V lost 6 bases to trimming and J lost 3 bases, with 26 bases between them. Germline V gene data show CDR1 as SGHTA and CDR2 as FQGNSA. The CDR3 length is 18 residues. Full variable domain (remainder filled in from reference TRBV7-2 and TRBJ1-1): GAGVSQSPSNKVTEKGKDVELRCDPISGHTALYWYRQSLGQGLEFLIYFQGNSAPDKSGLPSDRFSAERTGGSVSTLTIQRTQQEDSAVYLCASRSGRTDLVGDTEAFFGQGTRLTVV.

The chain recombines TRBV18 with TRBJ1-4; D is unresolved. Per the germline V gene, CDR1 is KGHSH and CDR2 is LQKENI. The ends were cut back, 6 bases at V and 6 bases at J, with 11 bases in the middle. There are 13 residues in the CDR3. The CDR3 DNA follows: TGTGCCAGCTCCCCCGTCAGTGATGAAAAACTGTTTTTT. It codes for CASSPVSDEKLFF.

CDR3 nucleotide sequence: TGTGCCAGTAGTATGCTGGGAGGGGCAATATTTTCTAGCAATCAGCCCCAGCATTTT. This encodes CASSMLGGAIFSSNQPQHF. The chain has TRBV19 and TRBJ1-5; D is possibly TRBD1 (5 bases). Trimming pared 3 bases from V and 0 bases from J, leaving 21 bases between. The germline V gene encodes CDR1 LNHDA and CDR2 SQIVND (reference sequence). The CDR3 has 19 residues. Variable domain in full (rest from reference TRBV19 and TRBJ1-5): DGGITQSPKYLFRKEGQNVTLSCEQNLNHDAMYWYRQDPGQGLRLIYYSQIVNDFQKGDIAEGYSVSREKKESFPLTVTSAQKNPTAFYLCASSMLGGAIFSSNQPQHFGDGTRLSIL.

Concerning this clone: This specimen includes other DNA sequences encoding the same CDR3. The V gene is TRBV18, the J gene TRBJ2-5, with D possibly TRBD2 on 6 matching bases. Trimming stripped 3 bases from V and 5 bases from J, with 13 bases between. The CDR3 has 14 amino acids. CDR1 is KGHSH and CDR2 is LQKENI in the germline V gene. The CDR3 region is CASSPTGVGETQYF. The CDR3 DNA follows: TGTGCCAGCTCACCGACGGGAGTAGGGGAGACCCAGTACTTC.

About this clone: The germline gene is not matched at one end of the junction; a read error may be the cause. The chain joins TRBV19 to TRBJ2-3; TRBD2 aligns across 10 bases. The CDR3 sequence is 16 residues long. Per the germline V gene, CDR1 is LNHDA and CDR2 is SQIVND (reference sequence). The CDR3 protein is CASSTPSSGSIDTQYF. CDR3 in DNA: TGTGCCAGTAGTACTCCCTCTAGCGGGAGCATAGATACGCAGTATTTT.

This chain joins TRBV28 and TRBJ2-7, with 7 bases aligning to TRBD2. The V gene's germline CDR1 is MDHEN and CDR2 SYDVKM. The V segment lost 8 bases and the J segment 2 bases; nucleotides outside the gene matches: 12. The CDR3 runs to 15 residues. The chain's CDR3 is CASVNSGGGAYEQYF. CDR3 DNA: TGTGCCAGCGTCAACTCGGGGGGAGGGGCCTACGAGCAGTACTTC.

This sequence joins TRBV5-1 and TRBJ2-5, with 10 bases that match TRBD2. V lost 4 bases and J lost 4; bases outside the gene matches: 13. This CDR3 region has 17 residues. Germline CDR1 reads SGHRS; CDR2 reads YFSETQ. The CDR3 DNA reads as TGCGCCAGCAGCCGCTCGGGTCAGCGGGGGGGTACAGAGACCCAGTACTTC. Translating it yields CASSRSGQRGGTETQYF.

This clone was found a few times. The J gene is TRBJ1-6, the V gene TRBV27; 7 bases map to TRBD1. The germline V gene has CDR1 MNHEY and CDR2 SMNVEV (reference sequence). With 7 bases clipped from V and 8 bases from J, the junction kept 5 bases outside the gene matches. CDR3 length: 13 residues. The CDR3 reads CASKTTGDSPLHF. DNA of the CDR3: TGTGCCAGCAAAACCACAGGGGATTCACCCCTCCACTTT.

This clone was seen once. The gene calls are TRBV6-1 and TRBJ1-2; unclear D gene. Between the trimmed V and J ends, which lost 2 bases and 7 bases, there was a span of 11 bases. Germline lookup yields CDR1 MNHNS and CDR2 SASEGT. CDR3 length: 13 amino acids. The CDR3 reads CASSEPDRGGYTF. In DNA form, the CDR3 reads TGTGCCAGCAGTGAACCTGACCGAGGTGGCTACACCTTC.

The rearrangement uses TRBV3-1 (or the pseudogene TRBV3-2) and TRBJ1-2; D is unresolved. The germline V and J ends were trimmed by 7 bases and 4 bases, with 16 bases remaining between them. CDR3 size: 14 residues. The germline CDR1 and CDR2 sequences are LGHDT and YNNKEL (reference sequence). In DNA form, the CDR3 reads TGTGCCAGCACCCAGTCCCCCAGAGGCTATGGCTACACCTTC. Its translation is CASTQSPRGYGYTF.

The rearrangement links TRBV5-1 to TRBJ1-5; 7 bases agree with TRBD1. V trimming: 0 bases; J trimming: 2 bases; junction bases outside the gene matches: 2. Germline V CDR1 and CDR2: SGHRS, YFSETQ. The CDR3 sequence is 15 residues long. The CDR3 reads CASSLGGQGNQPQHF. In DNA form, the CDR3 reads TGCGCCAGCAGCTTGGGCGGACAGGGCAATCAGCCCCAGCATTTT. Full variable domain (outside the CDR3, taken from reference TRBV5-1 and TRBJ1-5): KAGVTQTPRYLIKTRGQQVTLSCSPISGHRSVSWYQQTPGQGLQFLFEYFSETQRNKGNFPGRFSGRQFSNSRSEMNVSTLELGDSALYLCASSLGGQGNQPQHFGDGTRLSIL.